The rows below give T cell receptor beta chains drawn from one sample of a study of blood T cells in healthy people across ages. TCRdb reanalysed the 5' RACE reads using MiXCR and keeps one entry per CDR3 protein. The sample yields some 1.4 million distinct CDR3 sequences, about 40% seen once. The sequencing sample was made of blood. Receptor source: a woman between 18 and 29 years old in good health. Each CDR3 is given with its conserved first and last residue. Fields, in order: clone size, D gene, J gene, V gene, CDR3 protein, CDR3 DNA. D genes are given only for firm matches. Clone size is not always given. Where it is, it says once, few, many or a class for expanded clones.

few | NA | TRBJ2-6 | TRBV2 | CASKVQAGANVLTF | TGTGCCAGCAAGGTTCAGGCCGGGGCCAACGTCCTGACTTTC
NA | NA | TRBJ2-7 | TRBV20-1 | CSAGRLEQYF | TGCAGTGCTGGTCGACTAGAGCAGTACTTC
once | NA | TRBJ1-3 | TRBV7-6 | CASSLQVMGGNTIYF | TGTGCCAGCAGCTTACAGGTTATGGGAGGAAACACCATATATTTT
NA | NA | TRBJ2-3 | TRBV27 | CASSLSSTGVTQYF | TGTGCCAGCAGTTTATCCAGCACGGGGGTTACGCAGTATTTT
NA | NA | TRBJ2-7 | TRBV2 | CASTKGGYSSYEQYF | TGTGCCAGCACTAAGGGGGGTTACAGCTCCTACGAGCAGTACTTC
NA | NA | TRBJ1-1 | TRBV10-3 | CAISDIPAEAFF | TGTGCCATCAGTGATATCCCAGCAGAAGCTTTCTTT
NA | NA | TRBJ1-4 | TRBV5-1 | CASSLAKGEVEKLFF | TGCGCCAGCAGCTTGGCCAAGGGGGAGGTTGAAAAACTGTTTTTT
NA | NA | TRBJ1-1 | TRBV29-1 | CSVEPPNTEAFF | TGCAGCGTTGAGCCACCGAACACTGAAGCTTTCTTT
NA | NA | TRBJ2-1 | TRBV29-1 | CSVEASGAGWDNEQFF | TGCAGCGTTGAAGCATCCGGGGCGGGATGGGACAATGAGCAGTTCTTC
NA | NA | TRBJ1-3 | TRBV20-1 | CSARSGTASGNTIYF | TGCAGTGCAAGGTCCGGGACGGCGTCTGGAAACACCATATATTTT
once | TRBD2 | TRBJ2-5 | TRBV24-1 | CATSSTSVGTQYF | TGTGCCACCAGCTCCACTAGCGTGGGGACCCAGTACTTC
NA | NA | TRBJ2-7 | TRBV28 | CASSFRDIYEQYF | TGTGCCAGCAGTTTCCGTGACATCTACGAGCAGTACTTC
NA | NA | TRBJ2-3 | TRBV21-1 | CASSKIAAGPTDTQYF | TGTGCCAGCAGCAAGATCGCAGCGGGGCCCACAGATACGCAGTATTTT
NA | NA | TRBJ1-2 | TRBV27 | CASSGGDGLSGYTF | TGTGCCAGCAGTGGGGGGGACGGCCTTAGCGGCTACACCTTC
NA | NA | TRBJ2-1 | TRBV20-1 | CSARDGVLEWEQFF | TGCAGTGCTAGAGATGGGGTTCTCGAATGGGAGCAGTTCTTC
NA | TRBD1 | TRBJ1-4 | TRBV2 | CASKTGQAGEKLFF | TGTGCCAGCAAAACAGGACAGGCGGGTGAAAAACTGTTTTTT
NA | NA | TRBJ2-7 | TRBV7-9 | CASSFNLGYEQYF | TGTGCCAGCAGCTTCAATCTCGGCTACGAGCAGTACTTC
few | NA | TRBJ2-5 | TRBV29-1 | CSVERGLQETQYF | TGCAGCGTTGAACGAGGCTTGCAAGAGACCCAGTACTTC
NA | NA | TRBJ2-3 | TRBV24-1 | CATSNSGPDTQYF | TGTGCCACCAGTAACTCCGGGCCAGATACGCAGTATTTT
NA | NA | TRBJ1-2 | TRBV7-2 | CASSPATSYGYTF | TGTGCCAGCAGCCCCGCCACGTCCTATGGCTACACCTTC
NA | TRBD2 | TRBJ2-7 | TRBV7-2 | CASSPPGLAGEAQYF | TGTGCCAGCAGCCCACCGGGACTAGCTGGGGAGGCCCAGTACTTC
NA | NA | TRBJ2-1 | TRBV4-1 | CASSQDGGGTSYNEQFF | TGCGCCAGCAGCCAAGATGGTGGCGGCACCTCCTACAATGAGCAGTTCTTC
few | NA | TRBJ1-6 | TRBV12-3/TRBV12-4 | CASRLDSSYNSPLHF | TGTGCCAGCAGGCTCGACAGCTCCTATAATTCACCCCTCCACTTT
few | NA | TRBJ2-1 | TRBV7-8 | CASRRAGSYNEQFF | TGTGCCAGCAGGAGAGCGGGCTCCTACAATGAGCAGTTCTTC
NA | TRBD1 | TRBJ1-6 | TRBV20-1 | CSARGWGDRGNSPLHF | TGCAGTGCTAGAGGTTGGGGTGACAGGGGGAATTCACCCCTCCACTTT
NA | NA | TRBJ2-7 | TRBV15 | CATSREAGLGSYEQYF | TGTGCCACCAGCAGAGAGGCTGGGCTGGGCTCCTACGAGCAGTACTTC
NA | TRBD1 | TRBJ1-2 | TRBV7-9 | CASSYQRTGFYGYTF | TGTGCCAGCAGCTATCAACGGACAGGGTTCTATGGCTACACCTTC
NA | NA | TRBJ2-4 | TRBV9 | CASSVAGPGNIQYF | TGTGCCAGCAGCGTAGCCGGTCCGGGAAACATTCAGTACTTC
NA | NA | TRBJ2-4 | TRBV2 | CASTGTYKNIQYF | TGTGCCAGCACCGGGACTTATAAAAACATTCAGTACTTC
few | NA | TRBJ1-5 | TRBV20-1 | CSAPGRTRSNQPQHF | TGCAGTGCCCCGGGGAGGACACGAAGCAATCAGCCCCAGCATTTT
NA | NA | TRBJ1-5 | TRBV12-3/TRBV12-4 | CASSFALGDVQPQHF | TGTGCCAGCAGTTTCGCGCTGGGGGACGTGCAGCCCCAGCATTTT
NA | NA | TRBJ2-7 | TRBV10-3 | CAILDVSDEQYF | TGTGCCATCCTGGACGTCTCCGACGAGCAGTACTTC
NA | NA | TRBJ2-3 | TRBV7-2 | CASSLWRASTDTQYF | TGTGCCAGCAGCCTTTGGCGGGCTAGCACAGATACGCAGTATTTT
NA | NA | TRBJ1-2 | TRBV5-1 | CASSLVGGATGYTF | TGCGCCAGCAGCTTGGTGGGCGGCGCAACTGGCTACACCTTC
NA | NA | TRBJ2-3 | TRBV7-9 | CASSLVMGDTQYF | TGTGCCAGCAGCTTAGTCATGGGGGATACGCAGTATTTT
NA | TRBD1 | TRBJ1-5 | TRBV6-1 | CASIVGTGNQPQHF | TGTGCCAGCATAGTCGGGACAGGCAATCAGCCCCAGCATTTT
few | NA | TRBJ2-7 | TRBV21-1 | CASSPDWESHEQYF | TGTGCCAGCAGCCCGGACTGGGAGTCCCACGAGCAGTACTTC
NA | NA | TRBJ2-3 | TRBV5-5 | CASSLRGDLADTQYF | TGTGCCAGCAGCTTGAGAGGGGACTTAGCGGATACGCAGTATTTT
NA | NA | TRBJ2-5 | TRBV7-9 | CASSPPGPQETQYF | TGTGCCAGCAGCCCACCGGGTCCTCAAGAGACCCAGTACTTC
few | NA | TRBJ2-3 | TRBV20-1 | CSARGQRADTQYF | TGCAGTGCTAGAGGTCAAAGGGCAGATACGCAGTATTTT
few | NA | TRBJ2-4 | TRBV20-1 | CSAREEGWAKNIQYF | TGCAGTGCTAGAGAGGAGGGGTGGGCCAAAAACATTCAGTACTTC